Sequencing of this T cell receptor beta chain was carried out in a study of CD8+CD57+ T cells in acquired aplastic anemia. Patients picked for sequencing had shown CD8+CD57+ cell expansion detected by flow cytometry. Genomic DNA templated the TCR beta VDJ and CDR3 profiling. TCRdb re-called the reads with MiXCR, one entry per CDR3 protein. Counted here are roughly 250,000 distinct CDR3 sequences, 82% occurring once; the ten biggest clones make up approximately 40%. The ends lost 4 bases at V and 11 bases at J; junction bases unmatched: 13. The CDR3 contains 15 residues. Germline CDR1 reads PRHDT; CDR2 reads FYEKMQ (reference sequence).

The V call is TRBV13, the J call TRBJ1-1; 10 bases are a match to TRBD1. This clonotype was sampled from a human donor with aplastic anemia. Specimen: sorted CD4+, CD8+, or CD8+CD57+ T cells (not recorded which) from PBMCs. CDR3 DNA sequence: TGTGCCAGCAGCTCACGGGACAGGGGCATGGACTATGCTTTCTTT. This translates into CASSSRDRGMDYAFF.